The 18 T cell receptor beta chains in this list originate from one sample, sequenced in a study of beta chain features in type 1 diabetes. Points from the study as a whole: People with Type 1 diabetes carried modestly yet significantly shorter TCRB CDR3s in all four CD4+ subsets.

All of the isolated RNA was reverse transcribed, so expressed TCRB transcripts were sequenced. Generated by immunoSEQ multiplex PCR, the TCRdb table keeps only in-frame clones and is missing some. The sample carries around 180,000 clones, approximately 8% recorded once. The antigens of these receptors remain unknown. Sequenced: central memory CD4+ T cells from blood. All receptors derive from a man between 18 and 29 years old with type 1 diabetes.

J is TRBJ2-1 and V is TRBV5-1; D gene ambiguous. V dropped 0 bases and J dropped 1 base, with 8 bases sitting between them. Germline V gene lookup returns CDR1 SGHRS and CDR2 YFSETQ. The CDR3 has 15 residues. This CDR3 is CASSLVSGSYNEQFF. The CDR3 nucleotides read TGCGCCAGCAGCTTGGTCTCGGGTTCCTACAATGAGCAGTTCTTC.

CDR3 residues: CASSQGRLAGDSQETQYF. Written as DNA, the CDR3 is TGCGCCAGCAGCCAAGGGAGACTAGCGGGGGACAGCCAAGAGACCCAGTACTTC. The rearrangement links TRBV4-1 to TRBJ2-5; TRBD2 matches at 12 bases. Per germline, CDR1 MGHRA and CDR2 YSYEKL. The CDR3 consists of 18 residues. The junction had 7 bases not matched to a gene; V was cut back by 1 base and J by 1 base.

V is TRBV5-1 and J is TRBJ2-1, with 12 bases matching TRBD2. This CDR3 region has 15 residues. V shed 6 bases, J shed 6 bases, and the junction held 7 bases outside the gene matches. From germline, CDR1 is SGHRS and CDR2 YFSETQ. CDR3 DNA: TGCGCCAGCATCAATGGGACTAGCGGGCTCAATGAGCAGTTCTTC. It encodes CASINGTSGLNEQFF.

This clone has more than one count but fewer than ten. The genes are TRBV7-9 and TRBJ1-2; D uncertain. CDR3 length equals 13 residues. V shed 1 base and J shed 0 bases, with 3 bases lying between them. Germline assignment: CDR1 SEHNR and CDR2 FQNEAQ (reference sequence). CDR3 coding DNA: TGTGCCAGCAGCTTAGGAGCTAACTATGGCTACACCTTC. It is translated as CASSLGANYGYTF.

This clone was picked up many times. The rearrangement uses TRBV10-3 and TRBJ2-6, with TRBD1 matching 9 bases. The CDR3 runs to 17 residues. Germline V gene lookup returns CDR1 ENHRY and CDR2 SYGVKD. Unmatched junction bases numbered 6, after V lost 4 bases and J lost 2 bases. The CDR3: CAISAIQGAAGANVLTF. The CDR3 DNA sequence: TGTGCCATCAGTGCTATACAGGGGGCGGCTGGGGCCAACGTCCTGACTTTC.

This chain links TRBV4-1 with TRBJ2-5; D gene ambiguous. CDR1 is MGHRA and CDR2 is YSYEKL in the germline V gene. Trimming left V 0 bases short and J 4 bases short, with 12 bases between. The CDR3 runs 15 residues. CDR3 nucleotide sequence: TGCGCCAGCAGCCAAGAGTATCGGTTTGGAGAGACCCAGTACTTC. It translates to CASSQEYRFGETQYF.

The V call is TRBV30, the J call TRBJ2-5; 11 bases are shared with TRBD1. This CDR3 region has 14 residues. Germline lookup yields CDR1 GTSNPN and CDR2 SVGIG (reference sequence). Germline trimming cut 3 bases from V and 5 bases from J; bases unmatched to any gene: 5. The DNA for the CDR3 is TGTGCCTGGAGCGGACAGGGGGCCGAGGAGACCCAGTACTTC. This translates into CAWSGQGAEETQYF.

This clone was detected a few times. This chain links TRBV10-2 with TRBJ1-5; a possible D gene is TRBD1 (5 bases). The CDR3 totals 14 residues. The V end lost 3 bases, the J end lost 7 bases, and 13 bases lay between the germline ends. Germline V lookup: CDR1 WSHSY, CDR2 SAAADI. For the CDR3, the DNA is TGCGCCAGCAGTGAAATCGGGGCGGGACAGCCCCAGCATTTT. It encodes CASSEIGAGQPQHF.

For the CDR3, the DNA is TGCAGCGTTGTAGTAGCGGGGGGGAATACGCAGTATTTT. Translated: CSVVVAGGNTQYF. The chain is built from TRBV29-1 and TRBJ2-3; 11 bases line up with TRBD2. Germline V CDR1 and CDR2: SQVTM, ANQGSEA. The V segment lost 4 bases and the J segment 7 bases; nucleotides outside the gene matches: 4. This CDR3 comprises 13 residues.

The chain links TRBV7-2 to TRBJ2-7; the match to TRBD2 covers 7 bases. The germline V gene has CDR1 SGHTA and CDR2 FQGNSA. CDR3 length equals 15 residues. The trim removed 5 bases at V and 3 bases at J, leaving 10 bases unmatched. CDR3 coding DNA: TGTGCCAGCAGCGAGAGCGGGGACGTCTTCTACGAGCAGTACTTC. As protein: CASSESGDVFYEQYF.

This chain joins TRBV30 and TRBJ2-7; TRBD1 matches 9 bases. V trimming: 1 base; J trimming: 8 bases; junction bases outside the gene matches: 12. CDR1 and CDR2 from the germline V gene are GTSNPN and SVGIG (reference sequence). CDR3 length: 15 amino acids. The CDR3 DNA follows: TGTGCCTGGAGTGCTGAACCGGGACAGGGTATCAAGCAGTACTTC. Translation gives CAWSAEPGQGIKQYF.

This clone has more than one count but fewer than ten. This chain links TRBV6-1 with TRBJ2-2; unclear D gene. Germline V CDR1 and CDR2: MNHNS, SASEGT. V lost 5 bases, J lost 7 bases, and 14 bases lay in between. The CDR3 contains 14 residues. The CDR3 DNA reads TGTGCCAGCAGTTCGTCAACGGGTTACGGGGAGCTGTTTTTT. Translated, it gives CASSSSTGYGELFF.

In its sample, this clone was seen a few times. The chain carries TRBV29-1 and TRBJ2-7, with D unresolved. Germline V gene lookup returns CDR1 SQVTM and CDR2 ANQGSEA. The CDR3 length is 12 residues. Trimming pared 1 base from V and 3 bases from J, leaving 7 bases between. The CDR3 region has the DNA TGCAGCGTTGAAGGGGCCGACTACGAGCAGTACTTC. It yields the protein CSVEGADYEQYF.

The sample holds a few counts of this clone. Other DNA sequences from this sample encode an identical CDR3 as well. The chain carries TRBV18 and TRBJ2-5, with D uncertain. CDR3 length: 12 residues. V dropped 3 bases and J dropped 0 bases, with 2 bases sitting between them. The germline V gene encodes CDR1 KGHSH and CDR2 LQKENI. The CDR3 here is CASSPNQETQYF. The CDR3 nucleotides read TGTGCCAGCTCACCCAACCAAGAGACCCAGTACTTC. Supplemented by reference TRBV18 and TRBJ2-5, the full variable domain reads NAGVMQNPRHLVRRRGQEARLRCSPMKGHSHVYWYRQLPEEGLKFMVYLQKENIIDESGMPKERFSAEFPKEGPSILRIQQVVRGDSAAYFCASSPNQETQYFGPGTRLLVL.

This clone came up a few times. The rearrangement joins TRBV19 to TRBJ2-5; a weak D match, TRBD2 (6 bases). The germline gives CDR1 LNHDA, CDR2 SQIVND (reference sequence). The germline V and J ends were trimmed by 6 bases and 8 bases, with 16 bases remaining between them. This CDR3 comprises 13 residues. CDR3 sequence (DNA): TGTGCCAGTAGCTTCCGGGAGAGGGGAACCCAGTACTTC. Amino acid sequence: CASSFRERGTQYF.

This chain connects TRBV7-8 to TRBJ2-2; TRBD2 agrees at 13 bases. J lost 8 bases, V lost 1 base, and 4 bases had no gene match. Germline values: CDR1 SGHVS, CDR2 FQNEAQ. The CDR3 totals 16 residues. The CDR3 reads CASSLGTSGSPGELFF. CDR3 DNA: TGTGCCAGCAGCTTAGGGACTAGCGGGAGTCCGGGGGAGCTGTTTTTT.

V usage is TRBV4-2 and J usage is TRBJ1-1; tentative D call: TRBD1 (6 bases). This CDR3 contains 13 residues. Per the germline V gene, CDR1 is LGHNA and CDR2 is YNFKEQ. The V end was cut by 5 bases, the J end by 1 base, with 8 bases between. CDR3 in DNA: TGTGCCAGCAGCTCGGACAGGAACACTGAAGCTTTCTTT. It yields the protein CASSSDRNTEAFF.

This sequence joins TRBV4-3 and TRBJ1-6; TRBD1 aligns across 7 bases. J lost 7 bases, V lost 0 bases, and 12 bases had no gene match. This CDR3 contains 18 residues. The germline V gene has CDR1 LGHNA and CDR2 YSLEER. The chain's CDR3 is CASSQETPFDRVNSPLHF. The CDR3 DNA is TGCGCCAGCAGCCAAGAGACTCCGTTTGACAGGGTAAATTCACCCCTCCACTTT.